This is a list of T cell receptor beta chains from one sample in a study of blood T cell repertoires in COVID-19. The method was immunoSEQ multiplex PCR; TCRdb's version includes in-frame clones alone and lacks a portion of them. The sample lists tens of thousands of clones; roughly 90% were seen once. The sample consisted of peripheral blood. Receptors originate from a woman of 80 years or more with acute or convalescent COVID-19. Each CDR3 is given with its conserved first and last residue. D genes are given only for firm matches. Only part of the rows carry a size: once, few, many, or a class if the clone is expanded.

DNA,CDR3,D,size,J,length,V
TGCAGCGTTAACCAGGGGGCGGTAAACACTGAAGCTTTCTTT,CSVNQGAVNTEAFF,TRBD1,.,TRBJ1-1,14,TRBV29-1
TGTGCCAGCAGCCGGAGCGGGAGTATTACCGGGGAGCTGTTTTTT,CASSRSGSITGELFF,TRBD2,.,TRBJ2-2,15,TRBV3-1/TRBV3-2
TGTGCCAGCAGCTCAGAGGCGTTTGGCTACACCTTC,CASSSEAFGYTF,.,.,TRBJ1-2,12,TRBV7-9
TGTGCCTGGGGTCCGGGACAGTATAATTCACCCCTCCACTTT,CAWGPGQYNSPLHF,TRBD1,.,TRBJ1-6,14,TRBV30
TGTGCCACCTCGGGGGTGTTCGGTGAAAAACTGTTTTTT,CATSGVFGEKLFF,.,few,TRBJ1-4,13,TRBV6-5
TGTGCCAGCAGCCAGGGGGGTTACTATAATTCACCCCTCCACTTT,CASSQGGYYNSPLHF,TRBD1,.,TRBJ1-6,15,TRBV9
TGTGCCAGTTTAGCGGGAGGCTCCTACGAGCAGTACTTC,CASLAGGSYEQYF,TRBD2,few,TRBJ2-7,13,TRBV6-5
TGTGCCAGCAGTTTAGGACTACCGGATACGCAGTATTTT,CASSLGLPDTQYF,.,.,TRBJ2-3,13,TRBV12-3/TRBV12-4
TGTGCCAGCAGCTCACAGGGTGCCACTGAAGCTTTCTTT,CASSSQGATEAFF,.,.,TRBJ1-1,13,TRBV7-2
TGTGCCAGCAGCCAGGGGACCTACAATGAGCAGTTCTTC,CASSQGTYNEQFF,.,few,TRBJ2-1,13,TRBV9
TGTGCCAGCAGCGGGCGGGACAGGCCTAACTATGGCTACACCTTC,CASSGRDRPNYGYTF,TRBD1,.,TRBJ1-2,15,TRBV5-8
TGTGCCAGCTCACCCCCCGGCGCGGCTGGAAACACCATATATTTT,CASSPPGAAGNTIYF,.,.,TRBJ1-3,15,TRBV18
TGTGCCAGCAGCTCGGACAGAAACAATGAGCAGTTCTTC,CASSSDRNNEQFF,.,once,TRBJ2-1,13,TRBV7-3
TGTGCCAGCAGCATTGATATCGGACTCAGGAACACTGAAGCTTTCTTT,CASSIDIGLRNTEAFF,.,.,TRBJ1-1,16,TRBV5-4
TGTGCCAGCTCACCGGGAGTGGCCCTCTATGGCTACACCTTC,CASSPGVALYGYTF,.,.,TRBJ1-2,14,TRBV18
TGTGCCACCAGTGATTTTGGAGGCGAGCAGTACTTC,CATSDFGGEQYF,.,.,TRBJ2-7,12,TRBV24-1
TGTGCCAGCAGCTTATTACTCGAGAAGTATTTT,CASSLLLEKYF,.,.,TRBJ2-3,11,TRBV11-3
TGTGCCAGCAGCCGCGGGACAGGTGAGAGGGAGCAGTACTTC,CASSRGTGEREQYF,TRBD1,.,TRBJ2-7,14,TRBV7-9
TGTGCCAGTAGCCCTTACGCGGTCCGGAGCCGTAATTCACCCCTCCACTTT,CASSPYAVRSRNSPLHF,.,.,TRBJ1-6,17,TRBV19
TGTGCCAGCTCACCACCGGACAGGGGGCTCCAAGAGACCCAGTACTTC,CASSPPDRGLQETQYF,TRBD1,.,TRBJ2-5,16,TRBV18
TGTGCCAGTAGTATAGATGGCGGGAGGAGTGAGCAGTTCTTC,CASSIDGGRSEQFF,TRBD2,few,TRBJ2-1,14,TRBV19
TGTGCCAGCAGCAGCACAAACGTAGTGGCAGGGTGGACCTACGAGCAGTACTTC,CASSSTNVVAGWTYEQYF,.,once,TRBJ2-7,18,TRBV7-9
TGTGCCATCAGTGAGTCGGGCAGCCCCATCTATGGCTACACCTTC,CAISESGSPIYGYTF,.,.,TRBJ1-2,15,TRBV10-3
TGTGCCAGCAGTGATAATAGCGGAAGCGACACAGATACGCAGTATTTT,CASSDNSGSDTDTQYF,.,once,TRBJ2-3,16,TRBV2
TGTGCCAGCTCACCAGCAGGGGTGGCCACTGAAGCTTTCTTT,CASSPAGVATEAFF,.,.,TRBJ1-1,14,TRBV18
TGTGCCTGGAGTCCAACCCCCCGGGACATTTGGACCCCATCCTACGAGCAGTACTTC,CAWSPTPRDIWTPSYEQYF,.,.,TRBJ2-7,19,TRBV30
TGTGCCAGCAGCACGGACAGCTATGGCTACACCTTC,CASSTDSYGYTF,.,.,TRBJ1-2,12,TRBV5-4
TGTGCCAGCAGCCCACGGTCCTCCGGGCAGTACTTC,CASSPRSSGQYF,.,.,TRBJ2-7,12,TRBV7-9
TGTGCCACCAGCAGGCCTGGGAGGAACTATGGCTACACCTTC,CATSRPGRNYGYTF,.,.,TRBJ1-2,14,TRBV15
TGTGCTAGTGCTGTGCTAGCAGGGGGCTCAGATACGCAGTATTTT,CASAVLAGGSDTQYF,TRBD1,.,TRBJ2-3,15,TRBV12-5
TGCAGCGTGGCGGAGGCAGGTAAAGATCAGCCCCAGCATTTT,CSVAEAGKDQPQHF,.,.,TRBJ1-5,14,TRBV29-1
TGTGCCAGTAGTATAGAACGGCCGGACAGCCTGAGCTACAATGAGCAGTTCTTC,CASSIERPDSLSYNEQFF,.,.,TRBJ2-1,18,TRBV19
TGTGCCATCAGATTGACTAGCGGGAGTACTGCCGGGGAGCTGTTTTTT,CAIRLTSGSTAGELFF,TRBD2,few,TRBJ2-2,16,TRBV10-3
TGTGCCAGCACAGAGACAGCTAACACTGAAGCTTTCTTT,CASTETANTEAFF,.,.,TRBJ1-1,13,TRBV6-5
TGTGCCAGCAGCGTAGGACAGGGTGGTCAGCCCCAGCATTTT,CASSVGQGGQPQHF,TRBD1,.,TRBJ1-5,14,TRBV9
TGTGCCAGCAGTTCCGATTCCCGGACTAGCGGGAGTCAAGAGACCCAGTACTTC,CASSSDSRTSGSQETQYF,TRBD2,.,TRBJ2-5,18,TRBV6-2/TRBV6-3
TGTGCCAGCAGTCCCGGGACAGGGGGCGACGAGCAGTACTTC,CASSPGTGGDEQYF,TRBD1,.,TRBJ2-7,14,TRBV2
TGTGCCAGTACCCCAATGGGGCAGGATTATGGCTACACCTTC,CASTPMGQDYGYTF,.,.,TRBJ1-2,14,TRBV19
TGTGCCACCAGCAGGGACAGGCCGGCGACCCAGCATTTT,CATSRDRPATQHF,TRBD1,.,TRBJ1-5,13,TRBV15
TGTGCCAGTGAGACCGGGGCCGGGGGTTATGGCTACACCTTC,CASETGAGGYGYTF,.,.,TRBJ1-2,14,TRBV19
TGTGCCAGCAGCTTAGACAGCGGGAGGACAGATACGCAGTATTTT,CASSLDSGRTDTQYF,TRBD2,.,TRBJ2-3,15,TRBV7-8
TGTGCCAGTACTCAAGGACAGGGGGTTGGCGGGGAGCTGTTTTTT,CASTQGQGVGGELFF,TRBD1,.,TRBJ2-2,15,TRBV19
TGTGCCAGCACCCCCAGTTCCTTTAGCGGACTAGCGTTCTCCTACAATGAGCAGTTCTTC,CASTPSSFSGLAFSYNEQFF,TRBD2,.,TRBJ2-1,20,TRBV13
TGCGCCAGCAGTCAATCAAGGCCAGGGGTAAGGTACTACAATGAGCAGTTCTTC,CASSQSRPGVRYYNEQFF,.,.,TRBJ2-1,18,TRBV23-1